A selection of T cell receptor beta chains follows, all from one sample in a study of blood T cell repertoires in COVID-19. The method was immunoSEQ multiplex PCR; TCRdb's version includes in-frame clones alone and lacks a portion of them. Of about 290,000 clones in the sample, about 82% were seen once. What was sequenced was peripheral blood. These TCRs come from a woman in her forties or fifties with active or convalescent COVID-19. Both conserved end residues are trimmed from each CDR3.

15 | TRBJ2-2 | TRBV4-2 | ASSQGLAGGITGELF
14 | TRBJ1-1 | TRBV5-6 | ASSLRAGGASTEAF
12 | TRBJ2-3 | TRBV7-9 | ASSLWDFADTQY
14 | TRBJ1-6 | TRBV7-2 | ASRPAGAGRFSPLH
12 | TRBJ2-5 | TRBV2 | ASSRDRARETQY
13 | TRBJ2-1 | TRBV19 | ASSSGLWTYNEQF
13 | TRBJ1-1 | TRBV7-9 | ASSATGQWDTEAF
13 | TRBJ2-1 | TRBV24-1 | ATSDVAGAGTEQF
13 | TRBJ2-7 | TRBV4-1 | ASSQDPGTFYEQY
11 | TRBJ1-1 | TRBV6-2/TRBV6-3 | ASSYEQIAEAF
13 | TRBJ1-4 | TRBV9 | ASSDGTGGHEKLF
13 | TRBJ1-1 | TRBV28 | ASSFGGVGYTEAF
12 | TRBJ1-1 | TRBV28 | ASRPGGQGQWAF
16 | TRBJ1-6 | TRBV3-1/TRBV3-2 | ASSRALLGGVGNSPLH
14 | TRBJ2-1 | TRBV5-1 | ASSVLGTSAYNEQF
16 | TRBJ2-1 | TRBV6-6 | ASSPGTSGGEFRNEQF
12 | TRBJ2-7 | TRBV11-2 | ASSQDRVSYEQY
13 | TRBJ1-2 | TRBV5-6 | ASSWGQGQISGYT
14 | TRBJ2-1 | TRBV4-1 | ASSQELLAGNNEQF
11 | TRBJ2-5 | TRBV5-4 | ASSPTGGETQY
12 | TRBJ2-2 | TRBV7-2 | ASSWDRNTGELF
12 | TRBJ2-2 | TRBV5-1 | ASSLGQGGGELF
12 | TRBJ1-1 | TRBV10-3 | AISGLGFNTEAF
13 | TRBJ1-6 | TRBV18 | ASSPPGTGASPLH
9 | TRBJ1-2 | TRBV29-1 | SVDRQYGYT
14 | TRBJ2-2 | TRBV10-3 | AIRLRAGDHTGELF
10 | TRBJ1-2 | TRBV15 | ATSRDVASYT
14 | TRBJ1-4 | TRBV25-1 | ASRGRGSREKEKLF
14 | TRBJ2-3 | TRBV13 | ASSSRLAGVTDTQY
13 | TRBJ1-4 | TRBV19 | ASSYPGQTNEKLF
13 | TRBJ2-3 | TRBV2 | ASSDAVPSTDTQY
13 | TRBJ2-1 | TRBV27 | ASEKLAGTHNEQF
15 | TRBJ1-1 | TRBV9 | ASSGKRGSTMNTEAF
11 | TRBJ1-2 | TRBV12-3/TRBV12-4 | ASTETGLSGYT
11 | TRBJ1-1 | TRBV2 | ASTLDVDTEAF
13 | TRBJ2-7 | TRBV12-2 | ASRARLADTYEQY
17 | TRBJ1-1 | TRBV4-1 | ASSQVISRDRGLSTEAF
14 | TRBJ1-1 | TRBV13 | ASSFGGWWDHTEAF
13 | TRBJ1-4 | TRBV5-1 | ASSLEGQFNEKLF
11 | TRBJ2-2 | TRBV19 | ASATGTTGELF
13 | TRBJ2-5 | TRBV7-8 | ASSLAKGYQETQY
11 | TRBJ1-2 | TRBV12-3/TRBV12-4 | ASSRDSPYGYT